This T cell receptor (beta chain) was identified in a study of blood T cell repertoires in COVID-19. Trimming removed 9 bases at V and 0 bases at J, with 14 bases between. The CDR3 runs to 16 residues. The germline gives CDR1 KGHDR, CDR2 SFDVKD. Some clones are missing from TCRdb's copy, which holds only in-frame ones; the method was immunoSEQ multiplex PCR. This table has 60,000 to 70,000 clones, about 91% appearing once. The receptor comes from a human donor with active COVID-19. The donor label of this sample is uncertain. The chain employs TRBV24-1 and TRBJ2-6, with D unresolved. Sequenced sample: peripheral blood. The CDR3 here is CATWSPSGSGANVLTF. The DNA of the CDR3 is TGTGCCACCTGGTCCCCCTCGGGCTCTGGGGCCAACGTCCTGACTTTC.